This T cell receptor (beta chain) was sequenced during a study of blood T cell repertoires in COVID-19. The CDR3 loop spans 12 amino acids. Trimming removed 6 bases from V and 4 bases from J, with 10 bases in between. Germline assignment: CDR1 MDHEN and CDR2 SYDVKM. Participants spanned ages about 18 to 100 years and resided in 20 to 30 US areas. The protocol was immunoSEQ multiplex PCR, while the TCRdb copy is restricted to in-frame clones and leaves out a portion. The data hold hundreds of thousands of clones, with 90% observed a single time. Sequencing was carried out using PBMCs or T cells enriched from blood (not recorded which). The origin of this receptor is a young woman with acute COVID-19. The rearrangement links TRBV28 to TRBJ2-7; D might be TRBD2 (6 bases). The CDR3 DNA sequence: TGTGCCAGCAGAAGCGGGTTATACGAGCAGTACTTC. The encoded protein is CASRSGLYEQYF.